A single sample is the source of the 21 T cell receptor beta chains below, sequenced in a study of cytotoxic CD8 clonotypes in ibrutinib-treated CLL (dated by TCRdb to the early 2020s). The time point label on this specimen signifies: about a year on ibrutinib. The library was produced with the immunoSEQ multiplex PCR assay. TCRdb retrieved this table from immuneACCESS and kept in-frame rearrangements only. Not all clones are present; in checked studies, unresolved V genes account for under half, and no reason is known for the remainder. In this sample the table shows approximately 140,000 clones, under 95% of which occur a single time. 11% of the sample is held by the ten biggest clonotypes. Source: PBMCs, taken after 12 months of ibrutinib treatment. These receptors all come from a human donor with chronic lymphocytic leukemia.

V gene TRBV19 combines with J gene TRBJ1-5; D remains ambiguous. This CDR3 has 15 residues. Germline V gene lookup returns CDR1 LNHDA and CDR2 SQIVND (reference sequence). Trimming pared 4 bases from V and 3 bases from J, leaving 13 bases between. The CDR3 loop is CASSTQKNHNQPQHF. Here the CDR3 DNA reads TGTGCCAGTAGTACCCAGAAGAATCACAATCAGCCCCAGCATTTT.

The gene calls are TRBV18 and TRBJ2-5, with TRBD1 matching over 11 bases. With V trimmed by 1 base and J by 1 base, 2 bases remained unmatched. From germline, CDR1 is KGHSH and CDR2 LQKENI. The CDR3 covers 16 residues. CDR3 in DNA: TGTGCCAGCTCACCACTTGGGACAGGGGGCCAAGAGACCCAGTACTTC. Translation: CASSPLGTGGQETQYF.

V is TRBV10-3 and J is TRBJ2-7, with 10 nucleotides matching TRBD1. The CDR3 length is 15 residues. The V gene end was trimmed by 6 bases and the J gene end by 5 bases; junction bases not matched to a gene: 10. From germline, CDR1 is ENHRY and CDR2 SYGVKD. The CDR3 DNA reads TGTGCCATCAGCCTCCGAGACAGGGGGCCAGACGAGCAGTACTTC. Translated: CAISLRDRGPDEQYF.

This chain connects TRBV19 to TRBJ1-5; D not certain. From germline, CDR1 is LNHDA and CDR2 SQIVND (reference sequence). The CDR3 spans 12 residues. V was cut by 0 bases and J by 4 bases, with 1 base left in between. The CDR3 sequence: CASSIDNQPQHF. CDR3 DNA sequence: TGTGCCAGTAGTATAGATAATCAGCCCCAGCATTTT. Full variable domain (remainder filled in from reference TRBV19 and TRBJ1-5): DGGITQSPKYLFRKEGQNVTLSCEQNLNHDAMYWYRQDPGQGLRLIYYSQIVNDFQKGDIAEGYSVSREKKESFPLTVTSAQKNPTAFYLCASSIDNQPQHFGDGTRLSIL.

The chain joins TRBV9 to TRBJ1-4, with TRBD1 matching over 9 bases. Unmatched junction bases numbered 6, after V lost 4 bases and J lost 8 bases. The CDR3 runs to 14 residues. Looked up from germline, CDR1 is SGDLS and CDR2 is YYNGEE. CDR3 sequence reads: CASSSGTGTEKLFF. DNA of the CDR3: TGTGCCAGCAGCAGCGGGACAGGGACCGAAAAACTGTTTTTT.

The rearrangement joins TRBV16 to TRBJ2-2, with D tentatively TRBD2 (5 bases). Trimming removed 1 base from V and 4 bases from J, with 10 bases in between. The CDR3 runs 15 residues. Germline V lookup: CDR1 KGHSY, CDR2 FQNENV. Written as DNA, the CDR3 is TGTGCCAGCAGCCAATTACCCGCGGGCACCGGGGAGCTGTTTTTT. It translates to CASSQLPAGTGELFF.

A word on this clone: The sample carries other DNA sequences with the same CDR3. The rearrangement uses TRBV9 and TRBJ2-7; TRBD2 matches at 14 bases. Germline V gene data show CDR1 as SGDLS and CDR2 as YYNGEE. The CDR3 has 18 residues. With V trimmed by 2 bases and J by 1 base, 8 bases remained unmatched. The CDR3 bases are TGTGCCAGCAGCGTGGGACTAGCGGGAGTGGGCTCTTCCTACGAGCAGTACTTC. Amino acid sequence: CASSVGLAGVGSSYEQYF. The variable domain in full, with the rest retrieved from reference TRBV9 and TRBJ2-7, is DSGVTQTPKHLITATGQRVTLRCSPRSGDLSVYWYQQSLDQGLQFLIQYYNGEERAKGNILERFSAQQFPDLHSELNLSSLELGDSALYFCASSVGLAGVGSSYEQYFGPGTRLTVT.

The chain joins TRBV4-1 to TRBJ2-7; 9 nucleotides match TRBD2. This CDR3 is built from 17 residues. The ends lost 0 bases at V and 2 bases at J; junction bases unmatched: 8. The germline gives CDR1 MGHRA, CDR2 YSYEKL. For the CDR3, the DNA is TGCGCCAGCAGCCAAGAGATGAGGACTAGCGTAACCTACGAGCAGTACTTC. It codes for CASSQEMRTSVTYEQYF.

The chain employs TRBV15 and TRBJ2-2, with 9 bases identical to TRBD1. J lost 3 bases, V lost 0 bases, and 5 bases had no gene match. The V gene's germline CDR1 is LNHNV and CDR2 YYDKDF (reference sequence). The CDR3 sequence is 17 residues long. CDR3 DNA sequence: TGTGCCACCAGCAGAGATATCCGGACAGGGGACACCGGGGAGCTGTTTTTT. It is translated as CATSRDIRTGDTGELFF.

The chain combines TRBV9 with TRBJ2-1; 12 bases fit TRBD2. The ends lost 4 bases at V and 7 bases at J; junction bases unmatched: 15. Germline-derived CDR1 and CDR2 are SGDLS and YYNGEE. This CDR3 is 18 amino acids long. CDR3 region: CASSPGHLAGGLQNEQFF. The CDR3 nucleotides are TGTGCCAGCAGCCCAGGGCATCTAGCGGGAGGGCTTCAGAATGAGCAGTTCTTC.

This chain links TRBV6-5 with TRBJ2-5, with D possibly being TRBD1 (6 bases). The CDR3 covers 15 residues. Germline CDR1 is MNHEY and CDR2 is SVGAGI. Trimming shortened V by 7 bases and J by 5 bases, and 20 bases separated the two germline ends. CDR3 sequence: CASTTNQGWGETQYF. Here the CDR3 DNA reads TGTGCCAGCACTACCAACCAGGGGTGGGGGGAGACCCAGTACTTC.

This sequence joins TRBV5-6 and TRBJ2-3; 9 nucleotides match TRBD1. The length of the CDR3 is 19 residues. The V and J ends lost 0 bases and 3 bases, in that order; junction bases with no gene match: 14. CDR1 is SGHDT and CDR2 is YYEEEE in the germline V gene. CDR3 coding DNA: TGTGCCAGCAGCTTGGGTCACGGGACAGGGAGTTTATTGACAGATACGCAGTATTTT. It encodes CASSLGHGTGSLLTDTQYF.

This clone was seen a single time. The chain has TRBV9 and TRBJ2-7, with D tentatively TRBD1 (5 bases). Germline lookup yields CDR1 SGDLS and CDR2 YYNGEE. V lost 0 bases and J 4 bases, leaving 17 bases between the germline ends. This CDR3 is built from 16 residues. The CDR3 DNA reads TGTGCCAGCAGCGTAGCCCTCGAGGCGCAGGGTTACGAGCAGTACTTC. Protein: CASSVALEAQGYEQYF.

This chain connects TRBV5-6 to TRBJ2-7; D call uncertain. Germline lookup yields CDR1 SGHDT and CDR2 YYEEEE. This CDR3 has 12 amino acids. Trimming took off 1 base at V and 6 bases at J, with 8 bases between the two ends. The CDR3 protein is CASSLMPGEQYF. The CDR3 DNA is TGTGCCAGCAGCTTGATGCCGGGCGAGCAGTACTTC.

The chain is built from TRBV6-5 and TRBJ1-5, with D perhaps TRBD1 (5 bases). The CDR3 covers 15 residues. The germline V gene encodes CDR1 MNHEY and CDR2 SVGAGI. V was cut by 5 bases and J by 2 bases, with 13 bases left in between. As DNA, the CDR3 is TGTGCCAGCAGTCAGGCAGGGATGCGCAATCAGCCCCAGCATTTT. The encoded protein is CASSQAGMRNQPQHF.

The rearrangement uses TRBV10-3 and TRBJ1-2; 10 nucleotides match TRBD1. CDR3 length: 13 amino acids. Germline-derived CDR1 and CDR2 are ENHRY and SYGVKD. V lost 8 bases, J lost 7 bases, and 7 bases stayed unmatched. CDR3 sequence reads: CAIQFGQGGGYTF. CDR3 in DNA: TGTGCCATCCAGTTCGGACAGGGGGGTGGCTACACCTTC.

The rearrangement links TRBV5-1 to TRBJ2-5, with D possibly matching TRBD1 (6 bases). Germline values: CDR1 SGHRS, CDR2 YFSETQ. The CDR3 extends over 14 amino acids. V was shortened by 2 bases and J by 1 base, with 9 bases between the two germline ends. The CDR3 bases are TGCGCCAGCAGCTTTACAGGGTTCCAAGAGACCCAGTACTTC. Translating gives CASSFTGFQETQYF.

This chain uses TRBV11-1 with TRBJ2-7; no firm D call. Trimming left V 1 base short and J 7 bases short, with 8 bases between. Germline values: CDR1 SGHAT, CDR2 FQDESV (reference sequence). This CDR3 comprises 12 residues. CDR3 protein: CASSLVPWEQYF. The CDR3, as DNA: TGTGCCAGCAGCTTAGTTCCTTGGGAGCAGTACTTC.

The genes are TRBV28 and TRBJ2-5, with 11 bases aligning to TRBD1. From germline, CDR1 is MDHEN and CDR2 SYDVKM. Losses at the gene ends were 5 bases for V and 5 bases for J; bases not matched to a gene: 10. The CDR3 extends over 16 amino acids. CDR3 amino acids: CASSPHRTGGGETQYF. DNA for the CDR3: TGTGCCAGCAGTCCACATCGGACAGGGGGCGGTGAGACCCAGTACTTC.

V usage is TRBV27 and J usage is TRBJ2-2; 7 bases match TRBD1. The germline CDR1 and CDR2 sequences are MNHEY and SMNVEV (reference sequence). The CDR3 has 17 residues. V gave up 2 bases and J gave up 4 bases; unmatched junction bases: 10. CDR3 sequence reads: CASSLRGLGVVTGELFF. CDR3 nucleotides: TGTGCCAGCAGTTTAAGGGGGCTGGGGGTCGTCACCGGGGAGCTGTTTTTT.

In its sample, this clone was seen once. The chain couples TRBV11-2 to TRBJ2-3; D is unresolved. This CDR3 has 15 residues. Germline-derived CDR1 and CDR2 are SGHAT and FQNNGV. The germline V and J ends were trimmed by 2 bases and 0 bases, with 9 bases remaining between them. This chain's CDR3 is CASSLRPQSTDTQYF. CDR3 DNA sequence: TGTGCCAGCAGCTTACGACCCCAGAGCACAGATACGCAGTATTTT.